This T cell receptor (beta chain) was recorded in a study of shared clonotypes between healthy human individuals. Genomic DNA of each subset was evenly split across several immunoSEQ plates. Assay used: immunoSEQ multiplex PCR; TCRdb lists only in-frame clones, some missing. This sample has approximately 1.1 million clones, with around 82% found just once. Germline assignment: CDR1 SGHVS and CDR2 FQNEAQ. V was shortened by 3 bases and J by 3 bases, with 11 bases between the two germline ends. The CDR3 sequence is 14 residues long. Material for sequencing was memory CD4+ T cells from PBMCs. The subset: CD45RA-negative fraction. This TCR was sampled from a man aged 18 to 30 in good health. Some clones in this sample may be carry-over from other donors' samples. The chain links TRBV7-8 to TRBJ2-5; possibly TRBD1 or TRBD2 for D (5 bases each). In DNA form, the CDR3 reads TGTGCCAGCAGCTTGACAGCGGCAAAAGAGACCCAGTACTTC. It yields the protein CASSLTAAKETQYF.